The 6 T cell receptor beta chains below come from one sample, sequenced in a study of blood T cells in healthy people across ages. Together with a sample-barcoded 5' primer, a J-beta primer mix was included in a second PCR lasting about 6 to 11 cycles. TCRdb reanalysed the 5' RACE reads using MiXCR and keeps one entry per CDR3 protein. The sample comprises 1.5 million to 2 million distinct CDR3 sequences, 25% to 30% of which are singletons, and 7% to 9% rests with the top ten. Sequencing input: blood. Receptors originate from a woman aged 25 to 39 in good health.

This clonotype turned up a few times. This chain connects TRBV13 to TRBJ2-5, with D unclear. Trimming took 4 bases from V and 6 from J, leaving 15 bases between them. In germline, CDR1 is PRHDT, CDR2 FYEKMQ (reference sequence). This CDR3 has 14 amino acids. The CDR3 loop is CASSSLLVPKTQYF. CDR3 DNA: TGTGCCAGCAGCTCCCTTCTAGTCCCCAAGACCCAGTACTTC.

In this sample, this clonotype turned up many times. The J gene is TRBJ2-7, the V gene TRBV28, with 7 bases fitting TRBD1. CDR1 and CDR2 from the germline V gene are MDHEN and SYDVKM. The ends lost 6 bases at V and 3 bases at J; junction bases unmatched: 2. The CDR3 runs to 12 residues. The CDR3: CASRGTDYEQYF. The CDR3 coding sequence is TGTGCCAGCAGGGGGACAGACTACGAGCAGTACTTC.

CDR3 sequence reads: CASSSMTGLAGNEQYF. For the CDR3, the DNA is TGTGCCAGCAGTTCTATGACGGGACTAGCGGGGAACGAGCAGTACTTC. The genes are TRBV6-6 and TRBJ2-7; 13 bases agree with TRBD2. The CDR3 consists of 16 residues. J lost 5 bases, V lost 4 bases, and 8 bases had no gene match. Germline CDR1 is MNHNY and CDR2 is SVGAGI (reference sequence).

The chain joins TRBV12-3 or TRBV12-4 to TRBJ1-2; D gene unclear. The CDR3 spans 15 residues. V was pared by 5 bases and J by 4 bases, with 17 bases between. CDR3 in amino acids: CASSGRALGFYGYTF. CDR3 sequence (DNA): TGTGCCAGCAGTGGACGGGCCCTGGGGTTCTATGGCTACACCTTC.

This clonotype was observed at least ten times. The CDR3 sequence: CASSLLANPRETQYF. The CDR3 nucleotides read TGTGCCAGCAGCTTACTAGCGAACCCTCGAGAGACCCAGTACTTC. The J gene is TRBJ2-5, the V gene TRBV5-5; 7 bases align to TRBD2. CDR1 is SGHKS and CDR2 is YYEKEE in the germline V gene (reference sequence). V lost 2 bases, J lost 4 bases, and 8 bases stayed unmatched. The CDR3 runs to 15 residues.

Here the CDR3 reads CASTLSTGPSYGYTF. The CDR3, as DNA: TGTGCCAGTACCTTATCGACAGGACCCTCCTATGGCTACACCTTC. This sequence joins TRBV19 and TRBJ1-2; a weak D match, TRBD1 (6 bases). V was clipped by 7 bases and J by 4 bases, with 19 bases between them. Per the germline V gene, CDR1 is LNHDA and CDR2 is SQIVND (reference sequence). The CDR3 has 15 residues.